This T cell receptor beta chain originates from a study of blood T cell repertoires in COVID-19. Study-level information: The cDNA or gDNA used as material had been derived from T cells, B-cell-depleted T cells, or PBMCs.

This CDR3 spans 16 amino acids. The germline V gene encodes CDR1 SQVTM and CDR2 ANQGSEA. On this clone: Germline and junction disagree at one end, which may indicate a read error.

This table comes from immunoSEQ multiplex PCR, and its TCRdb copy is limited to in-frame clones, with some not included. This table holds 200,000 to 250,000 clones, approximately 77% found once. Source material: peripheral blood. The V and J genes are TRBV29-1 and TRBJ1-2; 7 bases agree with TRBD1. This TCR came from an elderly woman with acute or convalescent COVID-19. CDR3 sequence reads: CSVEAPTGTANYGYTF. In nucleotides, the CDR3 is TGCAGCGTGGAAGCCCCAACCGGGACAGCCAACTATGGCTACACCTTC.